This entry lists 12 T cell receptor beta chains sequenced from one sample in a study of T cells in Graves' hyperthyroidism and ophthalmopathy. RNA transcripts gave rise to amplified TCR beta CDR3 regions. During a first-round RT-PCR of the TCR CDR3, the HTBI primer set was used. TCRdb called the multiplex PCR reads again in MiXCR, with one record for every CDR3 protein. The table records 500,000 to 600,000 distinct CDR3 sequences, around 20% of them present only once. Material: blood. Receptors originate from a man aged 40-49 years with Graves' ophthalmopathy.

This clonotype has ten or more counts. CDR3: CASSERRTGPTYNEQFF. The CDR3 coding sequence is TGTGCCAGCAGTGAAAGGCGGACAGGCCCAACATACAATGAGCAGTTCTTC. V gene TRBV6-1 combines with J gene TRBJ2-1; 7 bases agree with TRBD1. This CDR3 region has 17 residues. V was clipped by 2 bases and J by 4 bases; unmatched bases: 11. The germline V gene encodes CDR1 MNHNS and CDR2 SASEGT.

The V gene is TRBV28, the J gene TRBJ2-2, with a tentative D call TRBD1 (5 bases). Germline-derived CDR1 and CDR2 are MDHEN and SYDVKM. CDR3 size: 16 residues. Trimming removed 0 bases from V and 0 bases from J, with 8 bases in between. CDR3 nucleotides: TGTGCCAGCAGTTTATGGACAGCCCCGAACACCGGGGAGCTGTTTTTT. This encodes CASSLWTAPNTGELFF. The complete variable domain, with remaining parts taken from reference TRBV28 and TRBJ2-2, reads DVKVTQSSRYLVKRTGEKVFLECVQDMDHENMFWYRQDPGLGLRLIYFSYDVKMKEKGDIPEGYSVSREKKERFSLILESASTNQTSMYLCASSLWTAPNTGELFFGEGSRLTVL.

There are many counts of this clonotype. The chain couples TRBV12-3 or TRBV12-4 to TRBJ2-7; D gene uncertain. Trimming removed 8 bases from V and 6 bases from J, with 17 bases in between. The CDR3 totals 13 residues. CDR3 in amino acids: CASRAGEVREQYF. CDR3 nucleotides: TGTGCCAGCCGGGCCGGTGAGGTACGCGAGCAGTACTTC.

This clonotype was counted only a few times. J is TRBJ2-1 and V is TRBV6-1; TRBD2 matches at 11 bases. Germline CDR1 and CDR2: MNHNS and SASEGT. The CDR3 loop spans 15 amino acids. V shed 8 bases, J shed 7 bases, and the junction held 10 bases outside the gene matches. CDR3 sequence: CASWNSGGAGNEQFF. In DNA form, the CDR3 reads TGTGCCAGCTGGAATAGCGGGGGGGCCGGAAATGAGCAGTTCTTC.

The sample holds many counts of this clonotype. The chain carries TRBV7-2 and TRBJ2-2; a possible D gene is TRBD2 (5 bases). Trimming pared 0 bases from V and 6 bases from J, leaving 8 bases between. The CDR3 runs to 14 residues. The germline V gene encodes CDR1 SGHTA and CDR2 FQGNSA. Here the CDR3 DNA reads TGTGCCAGCAGCTTAGCCGCGGGTCCCGGGGAGCTGTTTTTT. This encodes CASSLAAGPGELFF.

This clonotype appeared many times. V is TRBV30 and J is TRBJ1-1; D uncertain. V lost 4 bases and J 0 bases, leaving 12 bases between the germline ends. The germline gives CDR1 GTSNPN, CDR2 SVGIG (reference sequence). CDR3 length: 14 amino acids. CDR3 sequence (DNA): TGTGCCTGGACCGCAGGCTCCATGAACACTGAAGCTTTCTTT. This translates into CAWTAGSMNTEAFF.

The chain has TRBV2 and TRBJ2-2, with D possibly matching TRBD2 (5 bases). The CDR3 runs to 15 residues. Germline assignment: CDR1 SNHLY and CDR2 FYNNEI. The V end lost 5 bases, the J end lost 6 bases, and 16 bases lay between the germline ends. The CDR3 sequence: CASSQSRERAGELFF. The CDR3 DNA follows: TGTGCCAGCAGTCAATCAAGGGAGAGGGCCGGGGAGCTGTTTTTT.

The sample holds a few counts of this clonotype. V and J are TRBV24-1 and TRBJ2-7; 10 bases map to TRBD1. The trim removed 4 bases at V and 5 bases at J, leaving 7 bases unmatched. The CDR3 is 15 residues long. The germline CDR1 and CDR2 sequences are KGHDR and SFDVKD. The DNA for the CDR3 is TGTGCCACCAGTGACCCAGGGACAGGGGCGAACGAGCAGTACTTC. This gives the protein CATSDPGTGANEQYF.

The sample holds many counts of this clonotype. V is TRBV11-2 and J is TRBJ2-2; D is unresolved. This CDR3 region has 15 residues. V lost 5 bases, J lost 0 bases, and 10 bases lay in between. Germline V gene sequence: CDR1 SGHAT, CDR2 FQNNGV. The CDR3 DNA is TGTGCCAGCAGCCTGAGTCGGGCGAACACCGGGGAGCTGTTTTTT. Translating gives CASSLSRANTGELFF. Filled out from reference TRBV11-2 and TRBJ2-2, the complete variable domain reads EAGVAQSPRYKIIEKRQSVAFWCNPISGHATLYWYQQILGQGPKLLIQFQNNGVVDDSQLPKDRFSAERLKGVDSTLKIQPAKLEDSAVYLCASSLSRANTGELFFGEGSRLTVL.

This clonotype was found many times. This chain uses TRBV13 with TRBJ2-7; 9 bases match TRBD2. V lost 0 bases and J lost 7; bases outside the gene matches: 10. The CDR3 covers 16 residues. Germline CDR1 is PRHDT and CDR2 is FYEKMQ (reference sequence). The CDR3 bases are TGTGCCAGCAGCTTAGGCCGGAAGCGGGAGGTGGGAGAGCAGTACTTC. Protein sequence: CASSLGRKREVGEQYF.

V usage is TRBV5-1 and J usage is TRBJ2-1; D assignment may be TRBD1 or TRBD2 (5 bases each). V was clipped by 4 bases and J by 15 bases, with 14 bases between them. From germline, CDR1 is SGHRS and CDR2 YFSETQ. The CDR3 loop spans 11 amino acids. CDR3 in DNA: TGCGCCAGCAGCCTCGGGACCACGCGGTTCTTC. Its protein is CASSLGTTRFF.

This clonotype was detected many times. The chain links TRBV7-8 to TRBJ1-1, with unresolved D. The germline V gene has CDR1 SGHVS and CDR2 FQNEAQ. The V and J ends lost 7 bases and 4 bases respectively, with 13 bases between them. CDR3 length: 13 residues. Here the CDR3 DNA reads TGTGCCAGCACCTCACCTTGGGGCACTGAAGCTTTCTTT. It specifies CASTSPWGTEAFF.